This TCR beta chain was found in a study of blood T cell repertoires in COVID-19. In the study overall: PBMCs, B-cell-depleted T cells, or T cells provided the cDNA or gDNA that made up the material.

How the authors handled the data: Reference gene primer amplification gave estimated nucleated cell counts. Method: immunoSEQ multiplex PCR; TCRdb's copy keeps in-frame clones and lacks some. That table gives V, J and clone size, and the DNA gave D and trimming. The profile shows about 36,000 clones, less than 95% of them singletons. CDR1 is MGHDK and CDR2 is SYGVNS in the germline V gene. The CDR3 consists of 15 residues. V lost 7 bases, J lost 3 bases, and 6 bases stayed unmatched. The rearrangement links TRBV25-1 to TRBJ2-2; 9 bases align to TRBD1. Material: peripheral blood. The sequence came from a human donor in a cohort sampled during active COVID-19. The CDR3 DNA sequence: TGTGCCAGCAACGGGGGGACAGGGTACACCGGGGAGCTGTTTTTT. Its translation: CASNGGTGYTGELFF.